The rows below give T cell receptor beta chains drawn from one sample of a study of T cell responses to AZD1222 COVID-19 vaccine. Only in-frame clones appear in the TCRdb table, and some are missing; sequencing was by immunoSEQ multiplex PCR. The sample records approximately 120,000 clones, about 90% being singletons. The input for sequencing was peripheral blood, taken on day 0 of AZD1222 vaccination. The receptor source for this set is an adult in good health. Both conserved end residues are part of each CDR3. A D gene is named only where the DNA matches it firmly. Size values are once, few and many counts, or a class for expanded clones, and some rows have none.

V gene	clone size	J gene	D gene	CDR3 protein	CDR3 DNA
TRBV28	NA	TRBJ2-7	TRBD1	CASSSGQGPPYEQYF	TGTGCCAGCAGTTCCGGACAGGGACCTCCCTACGAGCAGTACTTC
TRBV9	NA	TRBJ2-7	NA	CASSVTPGSYEQYF	TGTGCCAGCAGCGTAACCCCAGGGTCCTACGAGCAGTACTTC
TRBV11-2	once	TRBJ1-1	NA	CASRLRALDTEAFF	TGTGCCAGCAGACTTCGAGCGTTGGACACTGAAGCTTTCTTT
TRBV3-1/TRBV3-2	NA	TRBJ2-2	TRBD1	CASSHTGQGPAGELFF	TGTGCCAGCAGCCATACGGGACAGGGGCCGGCCGGGGAGCTGTTTTTT
TRBV18	NA	TRBJ2-7	NA	CASSPGADSYEQYF	TGTGCCAGCTCACCGGGGGCCGACTCCTACGAGCAGTACTTC
TRBV19	NA	TRBJ1-2	NA	CASNSGIRTMNYGYTF	TGTGCCAGTAATAGCGGAATAAGGACGATGAACTATGGCTACACCTTC
TRBV27	NA	TRBJ1-1	NA	CASSLRWLGTEAFF	TGTGCCAGCAGTTTAAGGTGGCTGGGCACTGAAGCTTTCTTT
TRBV19	NA	TRBJ1-5	NA	CASSIGNRPQHF	TGTGCCAGTAGTATAGGCAACCGACCCCAGCATTTT
TRBV4-1	NA	TRBJ1-1	NA	CASSQGPMNTEAFF	TGCGCCAGCAGCCAAGGGCCTATGAACACTGAAGCTTTCTTT
TRBV19	NA	TRBJ1-6	NA	CASRVATAGSPLHF	TGTGCCAGTAGGGTCGCTACGGCCGGTTCACCCCTCCACTTT
TRBV3-1/TRBV3-2	NA	TRBJ1-2	NA	CASSPRLGSDGYTF	TGTGCCAGCAGCCCCCGGTTAGGTTCTGACGGCTACACCTTC
TRBV29-1	NA	TRBJ2-7	TRBD2	CSVASSGAGLWQYF	TGCAGCGTTGCCTCTAGCGGCGCTGGTCTATGGCAGTACTTC
TRBV28	NA	TRBJ1-2	NA	CASSSTPGAIGGYTF	TGTGCCAGCAGTTCTACCCCGGGGGCGATTGGTGGCTACACCTTC
TRBV7-9	NA	TRBJ1-5	NA	CASSLAGVGNQPQHF	TGTGCCAGCAGCTTAGCTGGGGTGGGCAATCAGCCCCAGCATTTT
TRBV19	once	TRBJ1-5	TRBD1	CASSILQGAADQPQHF	TGTGCCAGTAGTATATTACAGGGGGCCGCCGATCAGCCCCAGCATTTT
TRBV28	NA	TRBJ2-1	NA	CASILRRGNEQFF	TGTGCCAGCATCCTTAGGAGGGGCAATGAGCAGTTCTTC
TRBV19	NA	TRBJ2-7	NA	CASGRTGKLSSYEQYF	TGTGCCAGTGGGCGCACCGGCAAGTTGAGCTCCTACGAGCAGTACTTC
TRBV15	NA	TRBJ1-1	NA	CATSGPMNTEAFF	TGTGCCACCAGCGGACCGATGAACACTGAAGCTTTCTTT
TRBV5-1	once	TRBJ1-3	TRBD1	CASSTGLGQVISHSGNTIYF	TGCGCCAGCAGCACCGGGCTGGGACAGGTGATATCCCACTCTGGAAACACCATATATTTT
TRBV19	once	TRBJ1-1	TRBD1	CASSITPQGLAFF	TGTGCCAGTAGTATAACGCCACAGGGGTTAGCTTTCTTT
TRBV3-1/TRBV3-2	NA	TRBJ2-7	NA	CASANPAYEQYF	TGTGCCAGCGCAAACCCCGCCTACGAGCAGTACTTC
TRBV20-1	NA	TRBJ2-3	TRBD2	CSASRLAGGISFTDTQYF	TGCAGTGCTAGTAGACTAGCGGGAGGTATAAGTTTTACAGATACGCAGTATTTT
TRBV6-1	NA	TRBJ1-1	NA	CASSEGLRTEAFF	TGTGCCAGCAGTGAAGGGTTACGAACTGAAGCTTTCTTT
TRBV1	NA	TRBJ2-3	NA	CTSSQGSPAGGPPSTDTQYF	TGCACCAGCAGCCAAGGAAGTCCAGCGGGAGGCCCCCCTAGCACAGATACGCAGTATTTT
TRBV2	NA	TRBJ1-5	NA	CASTRDGNSNQPQHF	TGTGCCAGCACTAGGGACGGTAATAGCAATCAGCCCCAGCATTTT
TRBV2	NA	TRBJ2-3	NA	CAIGRTPGEDTQYF	TGTGCCATCGGAAGGACTCCCGGCGAAGATACGCAGTATTTT
TRBV6-5	NA	TRBJ1-6	NA	CASSYRQGNSPLHF	TGTGCCAGCAGTTACAGGCAGGGGAATTCACCCCTCCACTTT
TRBV19	NA	TRBJ1-1	TRBD1	CASSKQGADPARSTEAFF	TGTGCCAGTAGTAAACAGGGGGCTGACCCCGCCCGGAGCACTGAAGCTTTCTTT
TRBV5-8	NA	TRBJ2-1	TRBD1	CASSSGTGVNNEQFF	TGTGCCAGCAGCTCCGGGACAGGGGTCAACAATGAGCAGTTCTTC
TRBV7-6	NA	TRBJ2-1	TRBD2	CASSLVPGLAGEVAYNEQFF	TGTGCCAGCAGCCTCGTACCGGGACTAGCGGGCGAGGTGGCCTACAATGAGCAGTTCTTC
TRBV4-1	few	TRBJ2-5	NA	CASSQDPGSETQYF	TGCGCCAGCAGCCAAGATCCCGGATCGGAGACCCAGTACTTC
TRBV15	NA	TRBJ2-7	NA	CATSRDLNEQYF	TGTGCCACCAGCAGAGATCTCAACGAGCAGTACTTC
TRBV5-4	once	TRBJ1-4	NA	CASSLEAGVKLFF	TGTGCCAGCAGTCTGGAGGCAGGGGTAAAACTGTTTTTT
TRBV9	NA	TRBJ2-2	NA	CASNLMGAGELFF	TGTGCCAGCAATCTCATGGGGGCCGGGGAGCTGTTTTTT
TRBV2	NA	TRBJ2-7	NA	CASNEGPWEQYF	TGTGCCAGCAACGAGGGACCGTGGGAGCAGTACTTC
TRBV6-1	NA	TRBJ1-4	TRBD1	CASSERTGGEKLFF	TGTGCCAGCAGTGAAAGGACAGGGGGCGAAAAACTGTTTTTT
TRBV6-5	NA	TRBJ1-2	NA	CASSLEGGRNYGYTF	TGTGCCAGCAGCCTGGAGGGAGGGAGAAACTATGGCTACACCTTC
TRBV6-4	NA	TRBJ2-1	TRBD1	CASSATGTGVGEQFF	TGTGCCAGCAGCGCTACCGGGACAGGGGTAGGTGAGCAGTTCTTC
TRBV2	few	TRBJ1-2	TRBD1	CASSLQGVYGYTF	TGTGCCAGCAGCTTACAGGGGGTTTATGGCTACACCTTC
TRBV6-5	once	TRBJ2-2	NA	CASTIGGAELFF	TGTGCCAGCACTATTGGGGGGGCGGAGCTGTTTTTT
TRBV4-2	NA	TRBJ1-1	NA	CASTGVGEPNTEAFF	TGTGCCAGCACAGGGGTGGGTGAGCCGAACACTGAAGCTTTCTTT
TRBV7-2	once	TRBJ2-7	NA	CASSLFYEQYF	TGTGCCAGCAGCTTATTCTACGAGCAGTACTTC